Listed below are T cell receptor beta chains from one sample, sequenced in a study of early T cells in non-severe SARS-CoV-2 infection. TCRdb recomputed calls from the 5' RACE reads with MiXCR, one row per CDR3 protein. The sample has around 72,000 distinct CDR3 sequences; roughly a tenth are singletons. This material consisted of whole blood, taken at baseline. All receptors derive from an adult who was a healthcare worker with PCR-confirmed SARS-CoV-2 infection or an uninfected control (not recorded which). Each CDR3 is given with its conserved first and last residue. A D gene is named only where the DNA matches it firmly. Some rows have no size entry. The others give once, few or many, or a class for an expanded clone.

v_call	j_call	d_call	clone_size	cdr3_aa	cdr3_nt
TRBV6-2/TRBV6-3	TRBJ1-1	TRBD1	NA	CASSYSTGQRLNTEAFF	TGTGCCAGCAGTTACTCGACGGGACAGCGTTTGAACACTGAAGCTTTCTTT
TRBV25-1	TRBJ2-1	NA	few	CASSPGGGLYNEQFF	TGTGCCAGCAGTCCAGGGGGGGGCCTTTACAATGAGCAGTTCTTC
TRBV7-2	TRBJ2-3	TRBD2	many	CASSLETSGALHTQYF	TGTGCCAGCAGCTTAGAGACTAGCGGAGCTCTTCATACGCAGTATTTT
TRBV20-1	TRBJ2-7	NA	NA	CSARVERRKQYF	TGCAGTGCTAGAGTAGAGAGGAGAAAGCAGTACTTC
TRBV5-1	TRBJ2-2	NA	NA	CASSLGYTGELFF	TGCGCCAGCAGCTTGGGGTACACCGGGGAGCTGTTTTTT
TRBV6-5	TRBJ2-2	NA	NA	CASSYNSPTGELFF	TGTGCCAGCAGTTACAACAGCCCCACCGGGGAGCTGTTTTTT
TRBV19	TRBJ2-5	TRBD1	NA	CASSINRGQETQYF	TGTGCCAGTAGTATTAACAGGGGGCAAGAGACCCAGTACTTC
TRBV18	TRBJ2-5	NA	few	CASSPDIFQETQYF	TGTGCCAGCTCACCGGACATATTCCAAGAGACCCAGTACTTC
TRBV6-5	TRBJ2-5	TRBD2	few	CASSPSNPHGRHF	TGTGCCAGCAGTCCTAGCAACCCACACGGGAGGCACTTC
TRBV27	TRBJ2-1	TRBD1	NA	CASRLPGTGDNEQFF	TGTGCCAGCAGACTGCCCGGGACAGGGGACAATGAGCAGTTCTTC
TRBV6-6	TRBJ2-3	NA	NA	CASSYWQGDTQYF	TGTGCCAGCAGTTACTGGCAGGGGGATACGCAGTATTTT
TRBV27	TRBJ1-5	TRBD1	many	CASSPGQGYQPQHF	TGTGCCAGCAGTCCGGGACAGGGTTATCAGCCCCAGCATTTT
TRBV7-6	TRBJ1-6	NA	NA	CASSPLRADNSPLHF	TGTGCCAGCAGCCCTTTGAGGGCAGATAATTCACCCCTCCACTTT
TRBV2	TRBJ2-3	NA	few	CASSSADTQYF	TGTGCCAGCAGTAGTGCGGATACGCAGTATTTT
TRBV19	TRBJ1-1	TRBD1	NA	CASRQGEVWTEAFF	TGTGCCAGCCGACAGGGGGAGGTGTGGACTGAAGCTTTCTTT
TRBV30	TRBJ2-7	NA	NA	CAWALKRAYEQYF	TGTGCCTGGGCTCTCAAGCGAGCCTACGAGCAGTACTTC
TRBV24-1	TRBJ2-7	NA	many	CATSEPPGPHEQYF	TGTGCCACCAGTGAGCCTCCGGGACCCCACGAGCAGTACTTC
TRBV20-1	TRBJ2-4	NA	few	CSAGVLKNIQYF	TGCAGTGCAGGGGTTCTCAAAAACATTCAGTACTTC
TRBV18	TRBJ1-4	NA	many	CASSQQQPANEKLFF	TGTGCCAGCTCTCAACAGCAGCCTGCTAATGAAAAACTGTTTTTT
TRBV6-5	TRBJ1-5	NA	NA	CASRNHNQPQHF	TGTGCCAGCAGGAACCACAATCAGCCCCAGCATTTT
TRBV4-3	TRBJ1-1	NA	many	CASSQETRLNTEAFF	TGCGCCAGCAGCCAAGAAACAAGACTGAACACTGAAGCTTTCTTT
TRBV9	TRBJ2-3	NA	few	CASSVGADTQYF	TGTGCCAGCAGCGTAGGGGCAGATACGCAGTATTTT
TRBV14	TRBJ2-7	TRBD1	few	CASSQAPSTGAGSYEQYF	TGTGCCAGCAGCCAAGCCCCCTCGACAGGGGCGGGCTCCTACGAGCAGTACTTC